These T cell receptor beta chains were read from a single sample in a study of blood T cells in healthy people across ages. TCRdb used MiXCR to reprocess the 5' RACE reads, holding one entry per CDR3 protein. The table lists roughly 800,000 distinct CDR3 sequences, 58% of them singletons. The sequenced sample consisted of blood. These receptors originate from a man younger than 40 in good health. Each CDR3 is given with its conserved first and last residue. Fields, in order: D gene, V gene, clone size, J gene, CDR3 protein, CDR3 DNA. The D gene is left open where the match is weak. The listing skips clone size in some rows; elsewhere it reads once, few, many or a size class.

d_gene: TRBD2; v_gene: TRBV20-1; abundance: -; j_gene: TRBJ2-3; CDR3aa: CSARGGSSLDTQYF; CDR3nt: TGCAGTGCTAGGGGCGGGAGTAGTTTAGATACGCAGTATTTT
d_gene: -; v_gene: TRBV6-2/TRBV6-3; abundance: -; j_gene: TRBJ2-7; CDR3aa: CASSYPWDEQYF; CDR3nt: TGTGCCAGCAGTTACCCGTGGGACGAGCAGTACTTC
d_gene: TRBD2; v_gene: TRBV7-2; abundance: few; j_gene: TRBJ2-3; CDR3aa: CASSPSGGTDTQYF; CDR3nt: TGTGCCAGCAGCCCAAGCGGGGGGACGGATACGCAGTATTTT
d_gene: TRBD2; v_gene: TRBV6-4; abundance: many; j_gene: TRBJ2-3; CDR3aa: CASSEGGTSTDTQYF; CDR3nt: TGTGCCAGCAGTGAGGGGGGGACTAGCACAGATACGCAGTATTTT
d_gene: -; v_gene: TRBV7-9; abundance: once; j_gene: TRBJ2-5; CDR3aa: CASSLGPESETQYF; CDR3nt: TGTGCCAGCAGCTTAGGTCCTGAATCTGAGACCCAGTACTTC
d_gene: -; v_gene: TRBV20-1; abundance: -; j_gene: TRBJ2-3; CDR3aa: CSARDVRRVTDTQYF; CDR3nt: TGCAGTGCTAGAGATGTCAGAAGGGTGACAGATACGCAGTATTTT
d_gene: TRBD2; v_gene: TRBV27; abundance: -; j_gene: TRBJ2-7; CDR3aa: CASSPRPAGDYEQYF; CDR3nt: TGTGCCAGCAGTCCCCGTCCAGCGGGAGACTACGAGCAGTACTTC
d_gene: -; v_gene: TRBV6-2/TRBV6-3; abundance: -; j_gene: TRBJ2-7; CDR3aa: CASSYSPRSYEQYF; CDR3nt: TGTGCCAGCAGTTACTCGCCCAGATCCTACGAGCAGTACTTC
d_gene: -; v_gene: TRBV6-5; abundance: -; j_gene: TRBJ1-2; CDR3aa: CASSYSRFFNYGYTF; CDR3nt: TGTGCCAGCAGTTACTCCCGGTTCTTTAACTATGGCTACACCTTC
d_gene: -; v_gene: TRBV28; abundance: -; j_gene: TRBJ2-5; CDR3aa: CASGHRGQETQYF; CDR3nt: TGTGCCAGCGGCCACCGAGGACAAGAGACCCAGTACTTC
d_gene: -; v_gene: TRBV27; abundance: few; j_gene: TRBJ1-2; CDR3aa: CASSPGLRRGYTF; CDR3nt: TGTGCCAGCAGCCCTGGCCTAAGGCGAGGCTACACCTTC
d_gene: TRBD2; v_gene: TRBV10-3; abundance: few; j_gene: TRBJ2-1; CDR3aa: CAIRTTSGRGNEQFF; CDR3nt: TGTGCCATCAGAACGACTAGCGGGAGGGGGAATGAGCAGTTCTTC
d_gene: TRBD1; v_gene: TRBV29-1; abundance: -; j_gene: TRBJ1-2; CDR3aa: CSVDRQGDVRGYGYTF; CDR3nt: TGCAGCGTTGACCGACAGGGGGACGTGCGAGGGTATGGCTACACCTTC